The sequence of this T cell receptor (beta chain) was determined in a study of cytomegalovirus exposure and HLA in healthy donors. Study-wide results and limits: Cytomegalovirus-associated TCR beta chains were listed, numbering under 200.

Germline V gene data show CDR1 as MNHNY and CDR2 as SVGAGI (reference sequence). Trimming cost V 10 bases and J 1 base; bases outside gene matches: 6. The CDR3 is 13 amino acids. Concerning this clone itself: Its antigen is unidentified.

Clones were read by immunoSEQ multiplex PCR, and TCRdb kept only the in-frame ones, dropping some. This table holds roughly 180,000 clones, 84% found once. Specimen: PBMCs. This TCR was recovered from a man between 18 and 29 years old in good health and CMV-seropositive. This chain uses TRBV6-6 with TRBJ2-5; TRBD1 agrees at 7 bases. As DNA, the CDR3 is TGTGCCACCAAAGGGGGCCCCCAAGAGACCCAGTACTTC. It codes for CATKGGPQETQYF.